The rows below give T cell receptor beta chains drawn from one sample of a study of T-cell memory formation after mild COVID-19. MiXCR, run by TCRdb on the 5' RACE reads, gives a single entry per CDR3 protein. The sample has roughly 170,000 distinct CDR3 sequences; around 20% are singletons. The specimen sequenced was PBMCs or a T cell subset sorted from them (not recorded which). These receptor sequences come from a man younger than 35 who had mild COVID-19 (a few samples of this study predate the infection). Cell type and time point are not known. Each CDR3 is given with its conserved first and last residue. The D gene is left open where the match is weak. Size is omitted from some rows. Given values are once, few, many or a class for expanded clones.

CDR3 DNA: TGCGCCAGCCGCTTCGAGGGACAGAACTATGGCTACACCTTC; CDR3 protein: CASRFEGQNYGYTF; J gene: TRBJ1-2; V gene: TRBV5-1; D gene: TRBD1; clone size: NA
CDR3 DNA: TGCAGTGCTGACTTCTCTGGGGCCAACGTCCTGACTTTC; CDR3 protein: CSADFSGANVLTF; J gene: TRBJ2-6; V gene: TRBV20-1; D gene: NA; clone size: NA
CDR3 DNA: TGTGCCAGCAGCTTAGAAGGACTAGCGGGGGGTCGTCGGGATACGCAGTATTTT; CDR3 protein: CASSLEGLAGGRRDTQYF; J gene: TRBJ2-3; V gene: TRBV11-2; D gene: TRBD2; clone size: NA
CDR3 DNA: TGTGCCAGCAGCCTCGAGGACAGGGGCTGGAGCTATGGCTACACCTTC; CDR3 protein: CASSLEDRGWSYGYTF; J gene: TRBJ1-2; V gene: TRBV21-1; D gene: NA; clone size: NA
CDR3 DNA: TGTGCCAGCACCGTACAAAGGGGGAACATTCAGTACTTC; CDR3 protein: CASTVQRGNIQYF; J gene: TRBJ2-4; V gene: TRBV5-8; D gene: NA; clone size: few
CDR3 DNA: TGTGCCAGCAGTCGAGCGGGGGTTGAAGAGACCCAGTACTTC; CDR3 protein: CASSRAGVEETQYF; J gene: TRBJ2-5; V gene: TRBV6-2/TRBV6-3; D gene: TRBD2; clone size: once
CDR3 DNA: TGCGCCAGCAGCTTGATTGGGCAAGAGACCCAGTACTTC; CDR3 protein: CASSLIGQETQYF; J gene: TRBJ2-5; V gene: TRBV5-1; D gene: NA; clone size: many
CDR3 DNA: TGTGCCAGCAGCCCCACAGGGAGCAGTTACGAGCAGTACTTC; CDR3 protein: CASSPTGSSYEQYF; J gene: TRBJ2-7; V gene: TRBV7-9; D gene: NA; clone size: few
CDR3 DNA: TGTGCCAGCAGTACCCATGAGACCCAGTACTTC; CDR3 protein: CASSTHETQYF; J gene: TRBJ2-5; V gene: TRBV12-3/TRBV12-4; D gene: NA; clone size: few
CDR3 DNA: TGCAGTGCTCGGGCCTCTAGCACAGATACGCAGTATTTT; CDR3 protein: CSARASSTDTQYF; J gene: TRBJ2-3; V gene: TRBV20-1; D gene: NA; clone size: NA
CDR3 DNA: TGTGCCAGCAGTTTAGAACCAGGGGGAAATGGCTACACCTTC; CDR3 protein: CASSLEPGGNGYTF; J gene: TRBJ1-2; V gene: TRBV12-3/TRBV12-4; D gene: TRBD1; clone size: NA
CDR3 DNA: TGTGCCACCAGTGACTCGTACCAAGAGACCCAGTACTTC; CDR3 protein: CATSDSYQETQYF; J gene: TRBJ2-5; V gene: TRBV24-1; D gene: NA; clone size: NA
CDR3 DNA: TGTGCCAGCAGTTACTCATCCAGGGAGTTC; CDR3 protein: CASSYSSREF; J gene: TRBJ2-4; V gene: TRBV6-6; D gene: NA; clone size: NA
CDR3 DNA: TGCGCCAGCAGCTGCGGGACACCTCAAGAGACCCAGTACTTC; CDR3 protein: CASSCGTPQETQYF; J gene: TRBJ2-5; V gene: TRBV23-1; D gene: NA; clone size: few
CDR3 DNA: TGTGCCAGCAGCTCAGCGGGGGGCCACAATGAGCAGTTCTTC; CDR3 protein: CASSSAGGHNEQFF; J gene: TRBJ2-1; V gene: TRBV7-2; D gene: TRBD2; clone size: few
CDR3 DNA: TGTGCCAGCAGTCCCCTGGGACACAACACCGGGGAGCTGTTTTTT; CDR3 protein: CASSPLGHNTGELFF; J gene: TRBJ2-2; V gene: TRBV6-5; D gene: NA; clone size: few
CDR3 DNA: TGTGCCAGCAGTTTGGGACAGCGGAACACAGATACGCAGTATTTT; CDR3 protein: CASSLGQRNTDTQYF; J gene: TRBJ2-3; V gene: TRBV6-1; D gene: TRBD1; clone size: few
CDR3 DNA: TGCAGTGCTAGAGGCGACCCGGGGGGCCAAGAGACCCAGTACTTC; CDR3 protein: CSARGDPGGQETQYF; J gene: TRBJ2-5; V gene: TRBV20-1; D gene: TRBD2; clone size: many
CDR3 DNA: TGTGCCAGCAGTCTCCGGACAGGGGGACCGGATACGCAGTATTTT; CDR3 protein: CASSLRTGGPDTQYF; J gene: TRBJ2-3; V gene: TRBV6-1; D gene: TRBD1; clone size: few
CDR3 DNA: TGTGCCATCAGTGGCGGCCAGTACAATGAGCAGTTCTTC; CDR3 protein: CAISGGQYNEQFF; J gene: TRBJ2-1; V gene: TRBV10-3; D gene: NA; clone size: NA
CDR3 DNA: TGTGCCAGCACCGTCGGACAGGGAAAGTCCACCTTC; CDR3 protein: CASTVGQGKSTF; J gene: TRBJ1-2; V gene: TRBV7-9; D gene: TRBD1; clone size: NA
CDR3 DNA: TGTGCCACGGCCTCGGCCTACGAGCAGTACTTC; CDR3 protein: CATASAYEQYF; J gene: TRBJ2-7; V gene: TRBV6-1; D gene: NA; clone size: NA
CDR3 DNA: TGCGCCAGCAGCCAAGTCTTAAACCCTGGGTATGAAAAACTGTTTTTT; CDR3 protein: CASSQVLNPGYEKLFF; J gene: TRBJ1-4; V gene: TRBV4-1; D gene: NA; clone size: few
CDR3 DNA: TGTGCCAGCAGCTTTGGAGGGGGCACTGAAGCTTTCTTT; CDR3 protein: CASSFGGGTEAFF; J gene: TRBJ1-1; V gene: TRBV7-3; D gene: NA; clone size: NA
CDR3 DNA: TGTGCCAGCAGCCGCAGAGAAGATACGCAGTATTTT; CDR3 protein: CASSRREDTQYF; J gene: TRBJ2-3; V gene: TRBV5-5; D gene: NA; clone size: few
CDR3 DNA: TGTGCCAGCTCACCACAAGGACAGCCAGATAACACTGAAGCTTTCTTT; CDR3 protein: CASSPQGQPDNTEAFF; J gene: TRBJ1-1; V gene: TRBV18; D gene: NA; clone size: NA
CDR3 DNA: TGTGCCATCAGTGCCAGCGGGGGGGATAATGAGCAGTTCTTC; CDR3 protein: CAISASGGDNEQFF; J gene: TRBJ2-1; V gene: TRBV10-3; D gene: TRBD2; clone size: many
CDR3 DNA: TGTGCCAGCAGCTTAGCCCGTGGGGGCACTAATGAAAAACTGTTTTTT; CDR3 protein: CASSLARGGTNEKLFF; J gene: TRBJ1-4; V gene: TRBV7-9; D gene: NA; clone size: NA
CDR3 DNA: TGTGCCATCAGTGACAACCCGGGACTGGGGGCGAACACCGGGGAGCTGTTTTTT; CDR3 protein: CAISDNPGLGANTGELFF; J gene: TRBJ2-2; V gene: TRBV10-3; D gene: NA; clone size: NA
CDR3 DNA: TGCGCCAGCAGCTTGGACAGGGCTAGCGGAGAGACCCAGTACTTC; CDR3 protein: CASSLDRASGETQYF; J gene: TRBJ2-5; V gene: TRBV5-1; D gene: NA; clone size: NA
CDR3 DNA: TGTGCCAGCAGCACAGACACGGGGAGCTCCTACGAGCAGTACTTC; CDR3 protein: CASSTDTGSSYEQYF; J gene: TRBJ2-7; V gene: TRBV7-9; D gene: NA; clone size: NA
CDR3 DNA: TGCAGTGCTAGAGAGGACCGGCTTTCCTACAATGAGCAGTTCTTC; CDR3 protein: CSAREDRLSYNEQFF; J gene: TRBJ2-1; V gene: TRBV20-1; D gene: NA; clone size: many
CDR3 DNA: TGTGCCAGCAGTTTACGACCCATTCTCTACGAGCAGTACTTC; CDR3 protein: CASSLRPILYEQYF; J gene: TRBJ2-7; V gene: TRBV12-3/TRBV12-4; D gene: NA; clone size: few
CDR3 DNA: TGTGCCAGCACCTCGGGAATGGAGGGCAATCAGCCCCAGCATTTT; CDR3 protein: CASTSGMEGNQPQHF; J gene: TRBJ1-5; V gene: TRBV28; D gene: NA; clone size: NA
CDR3 DNA: TGTGCCAGCAATAGCGGGCCCAGCACAGATACGCAGTATTTT; CDR3 protein: CASNSGPSTDTQYF; J gene: TRBJ2-3; V gene: TRBV2; D gene: TRBD2; clone size: many
CDR3 DNA: TGTGCCAGCAGCCAGCCCCGACAGACCACTCTTTTCTACGAGCAGTACTTC; CDR3 protein: CASSQPRQTTLFYEQYF; J gene: TRBJ2-7; V gene: TRBV7-3; D gene: NA; clone size: NA
CDR3 DNA: TGTGCCAGCAGTGCGAGCGGGGGGGCCACAGATACGCAGTATTTT; CDR3 protein: CASSASGGATDTQYF; J gene: TRBJ2-3; V gene: TRBV6-4; D gene: TRBD2; clone size: NA
CDR3 DNA: TGTGCCAGCAGCTTAGGCCCTGGACGGAACTATGGCTACACCTTC; CDR3 protein: CASSLGPGRNYGYTF; J gene: TRBJ1-2; V gene: TRBV7-2; D gene: NA; clone size: NA
CDR3 DNA: TGTGCCAGCAGCTCCGACGCGGGGATTACGCAGTATTTT; CDR3 protein: CASSSDAGITQYF; J gene: TRBJ2-3; V gene: TRBV7-7; D gene: NA; clone size: few
CDR3 DNA: TGTGCCAGCCGAAAAGGGCTAGCTGCTGAGACCCAGTACTTC; CDR3 protein: CASRKGLAAETQYF; J gene: TRBJ2-5; V gene: TRBV6-5; D gene: NA; clone size: NA
CDR3 DNA: TGTGCCAGCAGCCCATGGGTAGCGGGGGCTGTGGCGGCCAAAAACATTCAGTACTTC; CDR3 protein: CASSPWVAGAVAAKNIQYF; J gene: TRBJ2-4; V gene: TRBV7-2; D gene: TRBD2; clone size: NA
CDR3 DNA: TGTGCCAGCAGTTTAAACCTGCAGTATTTT; CDR3 protein: CASSLNLQYF; J gene: TRBJ2-3; V gene: TRBV12-3/TRBV12-4; D gene: NA; clone size: NA
CDR3 DNA: TGTGCGGCGCGACAGGGTCGCACATCCGGGGAGCTGTTTTTT; CDR3 protein: CAARQGRTSGELFF; J gene: TRBJ2-2; V gene: TRBV19; D gene: TRBD1; clone size: few
CDR3 DNA: TGCGCCAGCAGAACAGGGGAGGGCAATGAGCAGTTCTTC; CDR3 protein: CASRTGEGNEQFF; J gene: TRBJ2-1; V gene: TRBV5-1; D gene: NA; clone size: NA
CDR3 DNA: TGTGCCAGCAGTAAACAGGGGGCCATTAGAAAGACCCAGTACTTC; CDR3 protein: CASSKQGAIRKTQYF; J gene: TRBJ2-5; V gene: TRBV11-2; D gene: TRBD1; clone size: NA
CDR3 DNA: TGTGCCAGCAGACACAGTGAGCACGGGGAGCTGTTTTTT; CDR3 protein: CASRHSEHGELFF; J gene: TRBJ2-2; V gene: TRBV7-2; D gene: NA; clone size: many
CDR3 DNA: TGCGCCAGCAGCCAAGAGAGACGAGGATATCGGTTTTTT; CDR3 protein: CASSQERRGYRFF; J gene: TRBJ1-4; V gene: TRBV4-3; D gene: NA; clone size: few
CDR3 DNA: TGTGCCAGCAGTCCCATAATGGGGGGGATGAACACTGAAGCTTTCTTT; CDR3 protein: CASSPIMGGMNTEAFF; J gene: TRBJ1-1; V gene: TRBV28; D gene: NA; clone size: few
CDR3 DNA: TGTGCCAGCAGTTCCTGGGGGGGGCCCACAGATACGCAGTATTTT; CDR3 protein: CASSSWGGPTDTQYF; J gene: TRBJ2-3; V gene: TRBV12-3/TRBV12-4; D gene: NA; clone size: few
CDR3 DNA: TGTGCCAGCAGCTTAGGCCTAGCGGGGTATTCGGATACGCAGTATTTT; CDR3 protein: CASSLGLAGYSDTQYF; J gene: TRBJ2-3; V gene: TRBV7-2; D gene: TRBD2; clone size: NA
CDR3 DNA: TGTGCCAGCAGTTCTCGCGTGGGGACCCCCGGGGACATTCAGTACTTC; CDR3 protein: CASSSRVGTPGDIQYF; J gene: TRBJ2-4; V gene: TRBV28; D gene: NA; clone size: few
CDR3 DNA: TGCGCCAGCAGCCAAGGCTTGTCAGGACTCAATCAGCCCCAGCATTTT; CDR3 protein: CASSQGLSGLNQPQHF; J gene: TRBJ1-5; V gene: TRBV4-1; D gene: NA; clone size: NA